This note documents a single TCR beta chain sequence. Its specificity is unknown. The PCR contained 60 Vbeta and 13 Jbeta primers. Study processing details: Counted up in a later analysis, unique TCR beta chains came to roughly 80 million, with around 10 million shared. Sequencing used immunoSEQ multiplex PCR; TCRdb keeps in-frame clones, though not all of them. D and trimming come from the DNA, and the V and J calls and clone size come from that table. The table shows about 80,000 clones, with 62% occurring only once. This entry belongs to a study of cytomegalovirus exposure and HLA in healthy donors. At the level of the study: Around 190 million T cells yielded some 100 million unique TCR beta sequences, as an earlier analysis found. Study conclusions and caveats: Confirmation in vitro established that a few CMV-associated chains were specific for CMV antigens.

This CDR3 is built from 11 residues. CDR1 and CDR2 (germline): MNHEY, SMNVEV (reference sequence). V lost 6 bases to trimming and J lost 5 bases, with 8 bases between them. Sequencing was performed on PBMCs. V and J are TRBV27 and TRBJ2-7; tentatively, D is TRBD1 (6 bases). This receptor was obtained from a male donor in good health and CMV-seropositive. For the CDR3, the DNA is TGTGCCAGCAGAGGGGGAAACGAGCAGTACTTC. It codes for CASRGGNEQYF.